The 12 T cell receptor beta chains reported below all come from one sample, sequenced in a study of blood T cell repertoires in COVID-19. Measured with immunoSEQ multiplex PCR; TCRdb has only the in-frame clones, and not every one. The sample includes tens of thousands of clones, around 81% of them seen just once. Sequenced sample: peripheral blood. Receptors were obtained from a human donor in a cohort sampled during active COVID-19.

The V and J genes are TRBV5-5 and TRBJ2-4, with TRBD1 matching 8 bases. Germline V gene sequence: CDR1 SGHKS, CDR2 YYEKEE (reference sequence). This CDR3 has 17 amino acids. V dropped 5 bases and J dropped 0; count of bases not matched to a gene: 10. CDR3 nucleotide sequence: TGTGCCAGCAGTTATACCAGGGGGCGTCTAGCCAAAAACATTCAGTACTTC. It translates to CASSYTRGRLAKNIQYF. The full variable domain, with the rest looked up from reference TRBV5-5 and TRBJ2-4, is DAGVTQSPTHLIKTRGQQVTLRCSPISGHKSVSWYQQVLGQGPQFIFQYYEKEERGRGNFPDRFSARQFPNYSSELNVNALLLGDSALYLCASSYTRGRLAKNIQYFGAGTRLSVL.

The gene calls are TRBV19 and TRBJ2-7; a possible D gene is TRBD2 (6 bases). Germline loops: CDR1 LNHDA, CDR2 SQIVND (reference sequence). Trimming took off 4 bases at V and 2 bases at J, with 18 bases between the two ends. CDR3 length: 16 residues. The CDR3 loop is CASSTEEGQPAYEQYF. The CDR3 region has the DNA TGTGCCAGTAGTACGGAGGAGGGGCAGCCTGCCTACGAGCAGTACTTC. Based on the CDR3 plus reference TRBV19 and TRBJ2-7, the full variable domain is DGGITQSPKYLFRKEGQNVTLSCEQNLNHDAMYWYRQDPGQGLRLIYYSQIVNDFQKGDIAEGYSVSREKKESFPLTVTSAQKNPTAFYLCASSTEEGQPAYEQYFGPGTRLTVT.

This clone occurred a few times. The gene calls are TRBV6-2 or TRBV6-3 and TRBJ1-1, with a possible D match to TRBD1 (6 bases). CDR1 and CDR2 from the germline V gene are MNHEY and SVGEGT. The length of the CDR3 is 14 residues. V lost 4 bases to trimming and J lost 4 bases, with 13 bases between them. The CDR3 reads CASSWWTDGTEAFF. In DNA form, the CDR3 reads TGTGCCAGCAGTTGGTGGACAGACGGCACTGAAGCTTTCTTT.

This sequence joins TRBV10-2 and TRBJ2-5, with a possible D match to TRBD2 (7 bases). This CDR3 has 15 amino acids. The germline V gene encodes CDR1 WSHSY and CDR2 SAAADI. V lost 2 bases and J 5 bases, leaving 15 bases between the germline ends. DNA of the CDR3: TGCGCCAGCAGTGAGAGGGGGGGGCGCCGGGAGACCCAGTACTTC. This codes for CASSERGGRRETQYF.

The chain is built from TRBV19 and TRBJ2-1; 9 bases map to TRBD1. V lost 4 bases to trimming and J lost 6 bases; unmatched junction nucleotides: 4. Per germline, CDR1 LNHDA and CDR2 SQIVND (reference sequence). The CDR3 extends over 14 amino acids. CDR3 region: CASSNRQGGNEQFF. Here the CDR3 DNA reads TGTGCCAGTAGTAACCGACAGGGGGGCAATGAGCAGTTCTTC.

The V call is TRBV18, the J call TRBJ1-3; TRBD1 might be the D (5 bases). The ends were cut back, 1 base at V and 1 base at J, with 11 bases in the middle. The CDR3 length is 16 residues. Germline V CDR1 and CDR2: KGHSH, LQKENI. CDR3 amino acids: CASSPQGMLSGNTIYF. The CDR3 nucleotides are TGTGCCAGCTCACCACAGGGGATGCTGTCTGGAAACACCATATATTTT.

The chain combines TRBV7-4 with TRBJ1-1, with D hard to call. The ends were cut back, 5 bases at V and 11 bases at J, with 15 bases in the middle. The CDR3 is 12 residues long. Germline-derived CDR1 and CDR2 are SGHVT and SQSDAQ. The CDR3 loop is CASSPQSRRAFF. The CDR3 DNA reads TGTGCCAGCAGCCCCCAATCACGGAGGGCTTTCTTT.

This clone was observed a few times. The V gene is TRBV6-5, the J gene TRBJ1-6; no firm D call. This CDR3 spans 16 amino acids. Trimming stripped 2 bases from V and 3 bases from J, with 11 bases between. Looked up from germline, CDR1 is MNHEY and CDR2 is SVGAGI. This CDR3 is CASSYRDSLYNSPLHF. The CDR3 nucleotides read TGTGCCAGCAGTTACCGTGACTCTCTCTATAATTCACCCCTCCACTTT.

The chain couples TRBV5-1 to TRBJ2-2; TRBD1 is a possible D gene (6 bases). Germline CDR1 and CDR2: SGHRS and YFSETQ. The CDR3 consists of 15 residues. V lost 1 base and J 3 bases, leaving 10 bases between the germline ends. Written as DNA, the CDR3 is TGCGCCAGCAGCTTGCTACAGGGTTACACCGGGGAGCTGTTTTTT. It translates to CASSLLQGYTGELFF.

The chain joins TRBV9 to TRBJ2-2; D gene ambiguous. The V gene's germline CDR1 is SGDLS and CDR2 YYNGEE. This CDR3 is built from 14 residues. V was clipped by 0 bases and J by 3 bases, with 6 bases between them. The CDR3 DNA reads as TGTGCCAGCAGCGTAGTTGAGTACACCGGGGAGCTGTTTTTT. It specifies CASSVVEYTGELFF.

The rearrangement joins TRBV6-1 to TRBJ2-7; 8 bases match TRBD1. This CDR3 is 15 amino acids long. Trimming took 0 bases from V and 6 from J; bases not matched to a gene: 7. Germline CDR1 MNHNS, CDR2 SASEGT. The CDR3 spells CASSEARQGAGEQYF. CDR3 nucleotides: TGTGCCAGCAGTGAAGCGCGTCAGGGGGCCGGCGAGCAGTACTTC.

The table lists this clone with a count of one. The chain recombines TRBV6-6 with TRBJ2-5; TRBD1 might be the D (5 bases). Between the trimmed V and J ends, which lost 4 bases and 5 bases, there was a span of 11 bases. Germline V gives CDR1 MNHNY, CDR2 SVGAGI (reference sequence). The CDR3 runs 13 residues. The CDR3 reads CASSWGLGETQYF. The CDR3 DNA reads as TGTGCCAGCAGTTGGGGCCTTGGGGAGACCCAGTACTTC.